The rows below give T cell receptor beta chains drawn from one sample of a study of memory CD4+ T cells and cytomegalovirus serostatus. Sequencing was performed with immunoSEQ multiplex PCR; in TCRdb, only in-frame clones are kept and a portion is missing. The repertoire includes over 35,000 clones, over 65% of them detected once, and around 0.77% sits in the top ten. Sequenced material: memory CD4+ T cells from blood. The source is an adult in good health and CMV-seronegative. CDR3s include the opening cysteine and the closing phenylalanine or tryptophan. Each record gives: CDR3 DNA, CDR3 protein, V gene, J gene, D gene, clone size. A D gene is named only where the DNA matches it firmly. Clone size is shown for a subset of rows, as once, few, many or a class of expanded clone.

CDR3nt: TGTGCCATCAGTGAGCGGGACGGCACAGATACGCAGTATTTT
CDR3aa: CAISERDGTDTQYF
v_gene: TRBV10-3
j_gene: TRBJ2-3
d_gene: .
abundance: .

CDR3nt: TGTGCCAGCAGCTTGGTTGCGGGTAAAAATGAGCAGTTCTTC
CDR3aa: CASSLVAGKNEQFF
v_gene: TRBV5-5
j_gene: TRBJ2-1
d_gene: .
abundance: .

CDR3nt: TGCGCCAGCAGCACGGATCCCGGACCGACCTACGAGCAGTACTTC
CDR3aa: CASSTDPGPTYEQYF
v_gene: TRBV5-1
j_gene: TRBJ2-7
d_gene: .
abundance: .

CDR3nt: TGTGCCAGCAGCCAAGACGGTTCCTATGGCTACACCTTC
CDR3aa: CASSQDGSYGYTF
v_gene: TRBV7-8
j_gene: TRBJ1-2
d_gene: .
abundance: .

CDR3nt: TGTGCCAGCAGCCCCGGGACAGGGGTGTTAGAGACCCAGTACTTC
CDR3aa: CASSPGTGVLETQYF
v_gene: TRBV11-3
j_gene: TRBJ2-5
d_gene: TRBD1
abundance: .

CDR3nt: TGTGCTAGCAGCTTAGCGTTTGGGGAACAAGAGACCCAGTACTTC
CDR3aa: CASSLAFGEQETQYF
v_gene: TRBV7-7
j_gene: TRBJ2-5
d_gene: .
abundance: .

CDR3nt: TGTGCCAGCAGCTTGCCCGATAGCGGGGGAGGAGAGACCCAGTACTTC
CDR3aa: CASSLPDSGGGETQYF
v_gene: TRBV5-4
j_gene: TRBJ2-5
d_gene: TRBD2
abundance: .

CDR3nt: TGTGCCAGCAGCCCAGGGGGGAACTCTGGAAACACCATATATTTT
CDR3aa: CASSPGGNSGNTIYF
v_gene: TRBV7-9
j_gene: TRBJ1-3
d_gene: TRBD1
abundance: .

CDR3nt: TGTGCCAGCAGCTTAGAAGGCGGACTTAGGGACACCGGGGAGCTGTTTTTT
CDR3aa: CASSLEGGLRDTGELFF
v_gene: TRBV7-9
j_gene: TRBJ2-2
d_gene: .
abundance: .

CDR3nt: TGCGCCAGCAGTACAGGGGCCGGGGCCAACGTCCTGACTTTC
CDR3aa: CASSTGAGANVLTF
v_gene: TRBV10-2
j_gene: TRBJ2-6
d_gene: TRBD1
abundance: .

CDR3nt: TGCGCCAGCAGCCAAGTGACAGGGGGCCTCTACAATGAGCAGTTCTTC
CDR3aa: CASSQVTGGLYNEQFF
v_gene: TRBV4-1
j_gene: TRBJ2-1
d_gene: TRBD1
abundance: .

CDR3nt: TGTGCCTGGAGTCTCCAAAAGGACTATGGCTACACCTTC
CDR3aa: CAWSLQKDYGYTF
v_gene: TRBV30
j_gene: TRBJ1-2
d_gene: .
abundance: few

CDR3nt: TGTGCCAGCAGTTCGACTAGCAAAGCCTACGAGCAGTACTTC
CDR3aa: CASSSTSKAYEQYF
v_gene: TRBV7-8
j_gene: TRBJ2-7
d_gene: TRBD2
abundance: few

CDR3nt: TGTGCCAGCAGTTACTCGCGCGGATCTGGAAACACCATATATTTT
CDR3aa: CASSYSRGSGNTIYF
v_gene: TRBV6-5
j_gene: TRBJ1-3
d_gene: .
abundance: .

CDR3nt: TGTGCCAGCAGCAGGGGCGGCGGAGTCTTAGTATCTGGAAACACCATATATTTT
CDR3aa: CASSRGGGVLVSGNTIYF
v_gene: TRBV7-9
j_gene: TRBJ1-3
d_gene: .
abundance: .

CDR3nt: TGTGCCAGCAGCTTAGAGGTCAGCCGGCCCCAGCATTTT
CDR3aa: CASSLEVSRPQHF
v_gene: TRBV7-2
j_gene: TRBJ1-5
d_gene: .
abundance: few

CDR3nt: TGTGCCAGTAGTACAGGACAGGGGCCAGAGACCCAGTACTTC
CDR3aa: CASSTGQGPETQYF
v_gene: TRBV19
j_gene: TRBJ2-5
d_gene: TRBD1
abundance: .

CDR3nt: TGTGCCAGCAGCGCTTCGATAGACACCGGGGAGCTGTTTTTT
CDR3aa: CASSASIDTGELFF
v_gene: TRBV7-2
j_gene: TRBJ2-2
d_gene: .
abundance: .

CDR3nt: TGTGCCAGCAGCCCTGGACAGGGTCGCGACACCGGGGAGCTGTTTTTT
CDR3aa: CASSPGQGRDTGELFF
v_gene: TRBV7-9
j_gene: TRBJ2-2
d_gene: TRBD1
abundance: .

CDR3nt: TGTGCCACCAGCAGAGATCTATCAGGGGATGGTGGCTACACCTTC
CDR3aa: CATSRDLSGDGGYTF
v_gene: TRBV15
j_gene: TRBJ1-2
d_gene: .
abundance: .

CDR3nt: TGTGCCAGCAGTCCTCAGGGGGGCTATATATATGGCTACACCTTC
CDR3aa: CASSPQGGYIYGYTF
v_gene: TRBV6-5
j_gene: TRBJ1-2
d_gene: TRBD1
abundance: .

CDR3nt: TGTGCCAGCTGGGGGCCGGGGTACACTGAAGCTTTCTTT
CDR3aa: CASWGPGYTEAFF
v_gene: TRBV18
j_gene: TRBJ1-1
d_gene: .
abundance: .

CDR3nt: TGTGCCAGCAGTGTTGACAGGACCTACGAGCAGTACTTC
CDR3aa: CASSVDRTYEQYF
v_gene: TRBV25-1
j_gene: TRBJ2-7
d_gene: .
abundance: .

CDR3nt: TGTGCCTGGAGTGCCCCGGGGGGTGAAGCTTTCTTT
CDR3aa: CAWSAPGGEAFF
v_gene: TRBV30
j_gene: TRBJ1-1
d_gene: .
abundance: .

CDR3nt: TGCGCCAGCAGCTTGGCCGGGGGAAGTAATGAAAAACTGTTTTTT
CDR3aa: CASSLAGGSNEKLFF
v_gene: TRBV5-1
j_gene: TRBJ1-4
d_gene: .
abundance: once

CDR3nt: TGCGCCAGCAGCGGGACAGGGGGCGATCAGCCCCAGCATTTT
CDR3aa: CASSGTGGDQPQHF
v_gene: TRBV5-1
j_gene: TRBJ1-5
d_gene: TRBD1
abundance: .

CDR3nt: TGTGCCAGTAGTATAGCCCTGACAGGGGCCGTGAACTATGGCTACACCTTC
CDR3aa: CASSIALTGAVNYGYTF
v_gene: TRBV19
j_gene: TRBJ1-2
d_gene: TRBD1
abundance: .

CDR3nt: TGTGCTAGTGGTTTGGAGTCCGGCTATGGCTACACCTTC
CDR3aa: CASGLESGYGYTF
v_gene: TRBV12-5
j_gene: TRBJ1-2
d_gene: .
abundance: .

CDR3nt: TGTGCCAGCAGCTTAACAGGGTACAATCAGCCCCAGCATTTT
CDR3aa: CASSLTGYNQPQHF
v_gene: TRBV5-6
j_gene: TRBJ1-5
d_gene: .
abundance: once

CDR3nt: TGTGCCAGCAGCTTGGTAGTTCAAGAGACCCAGTACTTC
CDR3aa: CASSLVVQETQYF
v_gene: TRBV5-8
j_gene: TRBJ2-5
d_gene: .
abundance: .

CDR3nt: TGTGCCAGCAGTCATGAGACGGGCAGGGGGTTGCCCCAGCATTTT
CDR3aa: CASSHETGRGLPQHF
v_gene: TRBV6-6
j_gene: TRBJ1-5
d_gene: TRBD1
abundance: .

CDR3nt: TGTGCCAGCTCACCACAATCGGCAGCTCACACCGGGGAGCTGTTTTTT
CDR3aa: CASSPQSAAHTGELFF
v_gene: TRBV18
j_gene: TRBJ2-2
d_gene: .
abundance: .

CDR3nt: TGTGCCAGCAGCTTGGACAAGAGACGGACAGATACGCAGTATTTT
CDR3aa: CASSLDKRRTDTQYF
v_gene: TRBV5-4
j_gene: TRBJ2-3
d_gene: .
abundance: .

CDR3nt: TGTGCCAGCAGACGACAGCCGAGCGATGAAAAACTGTTTTTT
CDR3aa: CASRRQPSDEKLFF
v_gene: TRBV7-6
j_gene: TRBJ1-4
d_gene: .
abundance: once

CDR3nt: TGTGCCAGCAGTTTAAGAGGGGAGTATGGCTACACCTTC
CDR3aa: CASSLRGEYGYTF
v_gene: TRBV27
j_gene: TRBJ1-2
d_gene: .
abundance: .

CDR3nt: TGCAGCGTTGTGAGGGGGAATGGCTACACCTTC
CDR3aa: CSVVRGNGYTF
v_gene: TRBV29-1
j_gene: TRBJ1-2
d_gene: .
abundance: .

CDR3nt: TGTGCCAGTAGCCCGGGACAGGGGGAGAACTATGGCTACACCTTC
CDR3aa: CASSPGQGENYGYTF
v_gene: TRBV19
j_gene: TRBJ1-2
d_gene: TRBD1
abundance: .

CDR3nt: TGTGCCAGCTCACCACCGCAGACGTTAGGCGGTGTCTATGGCTACACCTTC
CDR3aa: CASSPPQTLGGVYGYTF
v_gene: TRBV18
j_gene: TRBJ1-2
d_gene: .
abundance: .

CDR3nt: TGTGCCAGCAGCTTGGGGGAGGCCTCCTATGGCTACACCTTC
CDR3aa: CASSLGEASYGYTF
v_gene: TRBV5-6
j_gene: TRBJ1-2
d_gene: .
abundance: .